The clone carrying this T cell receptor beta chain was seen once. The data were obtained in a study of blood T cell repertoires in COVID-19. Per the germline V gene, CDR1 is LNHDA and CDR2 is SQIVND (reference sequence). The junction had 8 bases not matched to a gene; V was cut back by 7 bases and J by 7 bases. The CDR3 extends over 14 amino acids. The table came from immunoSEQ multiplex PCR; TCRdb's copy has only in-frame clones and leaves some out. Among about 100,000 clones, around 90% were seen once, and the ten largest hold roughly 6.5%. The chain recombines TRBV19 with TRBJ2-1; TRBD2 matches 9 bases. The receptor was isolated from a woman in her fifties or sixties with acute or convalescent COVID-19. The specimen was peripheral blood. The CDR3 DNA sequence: TGTGCCAGTAAACAGCGGGAGGTAGGGAATGAGCAGTTCTTC. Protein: CASKQREVGNEQFF.